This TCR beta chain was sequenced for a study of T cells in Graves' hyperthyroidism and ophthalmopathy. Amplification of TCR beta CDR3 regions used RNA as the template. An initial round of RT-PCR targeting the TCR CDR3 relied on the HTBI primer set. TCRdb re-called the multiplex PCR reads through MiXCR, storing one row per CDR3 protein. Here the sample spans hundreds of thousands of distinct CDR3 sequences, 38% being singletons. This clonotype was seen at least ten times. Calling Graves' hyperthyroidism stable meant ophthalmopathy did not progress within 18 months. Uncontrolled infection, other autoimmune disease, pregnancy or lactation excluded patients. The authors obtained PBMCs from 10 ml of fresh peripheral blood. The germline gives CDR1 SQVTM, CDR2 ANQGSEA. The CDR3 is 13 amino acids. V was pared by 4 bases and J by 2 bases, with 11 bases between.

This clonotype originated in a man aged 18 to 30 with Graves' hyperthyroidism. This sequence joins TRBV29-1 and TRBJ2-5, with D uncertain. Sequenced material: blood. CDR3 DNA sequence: TGCAGCGTTGGCACGGGCCTACAAGAGACCCAGTACTTC. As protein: CSVGTGLQETQYF.